The 28 T cell receptor beta chains reported below all come from one sample, sequenced in a study of T cells in Graves' hyperthyroidism and ophthalmopathy. Amplified TCR beta CDR3 regions came from RNA transcripts. The primer set for the first-round RT-PCR of the TCR CDR3 was HTBI. MiXCR, applied by TCRdb to the multiplex PCR reads, yields one record per CDR3 protein. The data contain 550,000 to 600,000 distinct CDR3 sequences, around 15% of them singletons. The sequenced material came from blood. The receptors stem from a woman between 18 and 30 years old with Graves' hyperthyroidism.

This clonotype was found many times. This chain connects TRBV7-2 to TRBJ2-3; D is unclear. This CDR3 is built from 13 residues. Germline CDR1 and CDR2: SGHTA and FQGNSA. V was shortened by 1 base and J by 1 base, with 3 bases between the two germline ends. The CDR3 DNA reads as TGTGCCAGCAGCTTAGTCGGCACAGATACGCAGTATTTT. Amino acid sequence: CASSLVGTDTQYF. Looking up the rest from reference TRBV7-2 and TRBJ2-3 gives the full variable domain: GAGVSQSPSNKVTEKGKDVELRCDPISGHTALYWYRQSLGQGLEFLIYFQGNSAPDKSGLPSDRFSAERTGGSVSTLTIQRTQQEDSAVYLCASSLVGTDTQYFGPGTRLTVL.

In this sample, this clonotype turned up many times. The rearrangement uses TRBV20-1 and TRBJ2-4; TRBD1 matches 8 bases. Trimming at V came to 5 bases and at J to 0 bases, leaving 12 bases not matched to a gene. Per the germline V gene, CDR1 is DFQATT and CDR2 is SNEGSKA (reference sequence). CDR3 length equals 17 residues. The DNA for the CDR3 is TGCAGTGCTCGACTACGGACAGGGACCATAGCCAAAAACATTCAGTACTTC. Protein: CSARLRTGTIAKNIQYF.

For this clonotype: A much larger clone differs from this one at a single base, so this may be a read error. V gene TRBV12-3 or TRBV12-4 combines with J gene TRBJ2-4; TRBD2 aligns across 9 bases. The CDR3 consists of 15 residues. CDR3: CASSLEGLAKNIRYF. As DNA, the CDR3 is TGTGCCAGCAGTTTAGAGGGACTAGCCAAAAACATTCGGTACTTC.

This clonotype was detected ten times or more. V usage is TRBV11-2 and J usage is TRBJ2-3; D unresolved. The germline V gene encodes CDR1 SGHAT and CDR2 FQNNGV. V gave up 8 bases and J gave up 3 bases, with 12 bases separating them. The CDR3 has 13 amino acids. CDR3 coding DNA: TGTGCCAGCCACCAGTTCAGGACAGATACGCAGTATTTT. It yields the protein CASHQFRTDTQYF.

This rearrangement joins TRBV27 to TRBJ2-1; 9 positions agree with TRBD1. In germline, CDR1 is MNHEY, CDR2 SMNVEV (reference sequence). This CDR3 contains 14 residues. Trimming at V came to 8 bases and at J to 8 bases, leaving 10 bases not matched to a gene. The CDR3 region is CASHRTGAGDEQFF. CDR3 DNA: TGTGCCAGCCATCGGACAGGGGCTGGGGATGAGCAGTTCTTC.

This clonotype appeared many times. The chain combines TRBV2 with TRBJ2-7; D not resolved. Germline-derived CDR1 and CDR2 are SNHLY and FYNNEI. V gave up 4 bases and J gave up 1 base, with 11 bases separating them. The CDR3 is 14 amino acids. The CDR3 here is CASSGLSSSYEQYF. The CDR3 bases are TGTGCCAGCAGTGGGCTTAGCAGTTCCTACGAGCAGTACTTC.

This clonotype was counted many times. V usage is TRBV28 and J usage is TRBJ1-1, with no clear D. V shed 2 bases and J shed 4 bases, with 11 bases lying between them. The V gene's germline CDR1 is MDHEN and CDR2 SYDVKM. This CDR3 is built from 14 residues. CDR3 in amino acids: CASSLAGFATEAFF. The CDR3 nucleotides are TGTGCCAGCAGTTTAGCGGGGTTTGCCACTGAAGCTTTCTTT.

About this clonotype: This may come from a read error, since a much larger clone is one base off. The rearrangement links TRBV10-3 to TRBJ2-1, with D possibly being TRBD2 (5 bases). CDR3 length: 11 residues. The V end was cut by 6 bases, the J end by 10 bases, with 10 bases between. The V gene's germline CDR1 is ENHRY and CDR2 SYGVKD. CDR3 in amino acids: CAIRVEGEQFF. In DNA, the CDR3 is TGTGCCATCAGGGTAGAGGGCGAGCAGTTCTTC.

The rearrangement uses TRBV20-1 and TRBJ2-5; TRBD2 aligns across 8 bases. The V and J ends lost 3 bases and 1 base, in that order; junction bases with no gene match: 13. In germline, CDR1 is DFQATT, CDR2 SNEGSKA (reference sequence). There are 17 residues in the CDR3. This CDR3 is CSARRVAGLPIQETQYF. CDR3 DNA: TGCAGTGCTAGGAGGGTAGCGGGACTTCCAATCCAAGAGACCCAGTACTTC.

The rearrangement joins TRBV12-3 or TRBV12-4 to TRBJ1-2; D not certain. The CDR3 is 14 residues long. The V end lost 6 bases, the J end lost 2 bases, and 13 bases lay between the germline ends. CDR3 in amino acids: CASSRPGTNYGYTF. The CDR3 DNA is TGTGCCAGCAGCCGACCCGGAACCAACTATGGCTACACCTTC.

This sequence joins TRBV19 and TRBJ2-4; D is unclear. CDR3 size: 12 residues. V was clipped by 4 bases and J by 3 bases, with 4 bases between them. CDR1 LNHDA and CDR2 SQIVND come from the germline V gene (reference sequence). CDR3: CASSTVKNIQYF. The CDR3 DNA is TGTGCCAGTAGTACCGTCAAAAACATTCAGTACTTC.

The CDR3 loop reads CASSPLGGQETQYF. CDR3 nucleotide sequence: TGTGCCAGCAGCCCCCTAGGGGGACAAGAGACCCAGTACTTC. The genes are TRBV6-2 or TRBV6-3 and TRBJ2-5; possible D gene TRBD1, 6 bases. Germline loops: CDR1 MNHEY, CDR2 SVGEGT. The V gene lost 6 bases and the J gene lost 2 bases, with 13 bases spanning the gap. CDR3 length: 14 amino acids.

This clonotype was seen a few times. The V and J genes are TRBV12-3 or TRBV12-4 and TRBJ2-3, with 9 positions matching TRBD2. This CDR3 is built from 16 residues. V dropped 6 bases and J dropped 6; count of bases not matched to a gene: 13. Here the CDR3 reads CASRLIAGEIPDTQYF. CDR3 DNA sequence: TGTGCCAGCAGATTAATAGCGGGAGAAATTCCGGATACGCAGTATTTT.

This clonotype was counted a few times. This chain uses TRBV5-5 with TRBJ2-7; 10 nucleotides line up with TRBD1. The ends lost 2 bases at V and 6 bases at J; junction bases unmatched: 20. CDR3 length equals 19 residues. Germline V lookup: CDR1 SGHKS, CDR2 YYEKEE (reference sequence). CDR3 sequence: CASSFFSGQGGIIFREQYF. In DNA, the CDR3 is TGTGCCAGCAGCTTTTTTTCCGGACAGGGGGGAATTATTTTTCGCGAGCAGTACTTC.

This clonotype was found a few times. V and J are TRBV25-1 and TRBJ2-5, with D hard to call. The V gene's germline CDR1 is MGHDK and CDR2 SYGVNS. The CDR3 runs to 13 residues. V shed 0 bases and J shed 2 bases, with 4 bases lying between them. DNA for the CDR3: TGTGCCAGCAGTGAATATGGACAAGAGACCCAGTACTTC. Encoded protein: CASSEYGQETQYF.

This clonotype was observed at least ten times. V gene TRBV2 combines with J gene TRBJ2-1, with a tentative D call TRBD1 (6 bases). CDR3 size: 19 residues. V was trimmed by 3 bases and J by 8 bases, leaving 29 bases between them. CDR1 and CDR2 (germline): SNHLY, FYNNEI. CDR3 sequence reads: CASSDGAGGEWFRGDEQFF. As DNA, the CDR3 is TGTGCCAGCAGTGACGGGGCTGGTGGAGAATGGTTCAGGGGAGATGAGCAGTTCTTC.

This clonotype was seen repeatedly, ten times or more. The gene calls are TRBV12-3 or TRBV12-4 and TRBJ1-5, with 7 bases matching TRBD1. The CDR3 loop spans 13 amino acids. Germline trimming cut 6 bases from V and 4 bases from J; bases unmatched to any gene: 3. This chain's CDR3 is CASRGTVNQPQHF. The DNA for the CDR3 is TGTGCCAGCAGGGGGACAGTAAATCAGCCCCAGCATTTT.

A note on this clonotype: A much bigger clone sits one base away, suggesting this may be a read error. The V and J genes are TRBV20-1 and TRBJ1-5, with D uncertain. The CDR3 contains 14 residues. Germline V gene lookup returns CDR1 DFQATT and CDR2 SNEGSKA (reference sequence). Trimming removed 3 bases at V and 5 bases at J, with 14 bases between. For the CDR3, the DNA is TGCAGTGCTAGCCGTGGGATCGGCGATCAGCCCCAGCATTTT. Protein sequence: CSASRGIGDQPQHF.

There are a few counts of this clonotype. The V and J genes are TRBV6-5 and TRBJ2-7; TRBD2 aligns across 8 bases. V lost 0 bases and J lost 2; bases outside the gene matches: 6. Per germline, CDR1 MNHEY and CDR2 SVGAGI. CDR3 length equals 16 residues. Here the CDR3 DNA reads TGTGCCAGCAGTTACTCGAGGGTAGCGGGGCCCTACGAGCAGTACTTC. This encodes CASSYSRVAGPYEQYF.

This clonotype was seen ten or more times. The chain joins TRBV6-1 to TRBJ2-1; D might be TRBD1 or TRBD2, each matching 5 bases. V was clipped by 1 base and J by 4 bases, with 14 bases between them. The CDR3 runs 16 residues. The germline V gene encodes CDR1 MNHNS and CDR2 SASEGT. Here the CDR3 reads CASSEVWAGTYNEQFF. Written as DNA, the CDR3 is TGTGCCAGCAGTGAAGTCTGGGCAGGGACGTACAATGAGCAGTTCTTC.

This clonotype was picked up a small number of times. The rearrangement joins TRBV10-1 to TRBJ2-5, with 8 nucleotides matching TRBD2. The V gene's germline CDR1 is WNHNN and CDR2 SYGVQD (reference sequence). There are 15 residues in the CDR3. J gave up 4 bases and V 3 bases, and 7 bases lay outside the gene matches. The CDR3 sequence is CASSDRGGPGETQYF. The DNA for the CDR3 is TGCGCCAGCAGTGACCGCGGGGGGCCGGGAGAGACCCAGTACTTC.

The table lists this clonotype with a few counts. The rearrangement links TRBV5-5 to TRBJ2-5, with 12 bases lining up with TRBD2. Looked up from germline, CDR1 is SGHKS and CDR2 is YYEKEE (reference sequence). The CDR3 spans 18 residues. With V trimmed by 0 bases and J by 3 bases, 9 bases remained unmatched. The CDR3 reads CASSLVATSGSVEETQYF. CDR3 nucleotide sequence: TGTGCCAGCAGCTTGGTTGCGACTAGCGGGAGCGTGGAAGAGACCCAGTACTTC.

The chain is built from TRBV15 and TRBJ2-3; 9 bases map to TRBD2. CDR3 length: 16 residues. V lost 4 bases to trimming and J lost 2 bases; unmatched junction nucleotides: 7. In germline, CDR1 is LNHNV, CDR2 YYDKDF (reference sequence). For the CDR3, the DNA is TGTGCCACCAGCAAGGGACTAGCAGACTTCACAGATACGCAGTATTTT. Encoded protein: CATSKGLADFTDTQYF.

The chain couples TRBV5-1 to TRBJ2-1; TRBD2 agrees at 13 bases. Trimming took 0 bases from V and 8 from J; bases not matched to a gene: 8. This CDR3 spans 17 amino acids. Germline assignment: CDR1 SGHRS and CDR2 YFSETQ. The CDR3 DNA sequence: TGCGCCAGCAGCTTGGGTTGGACTAGCGGGAGTTTATATGAGCAGTTCTTC. Its protein product is CASSLGWTSGSLYEQFF. The entire variable domain, with the rest obtained from reference TRBV5-1 and TRBJ2-1, is as follows: KAGVTQTPRYLIKTRGQQVTLSCSPISGHRSVSWYQQTPGQGLQFLFEYFSETQRNKGNFPGRFSGRQFSNSRSEMNVSTLELGDSALYLCASSLGWTSGSLYEQFFGPGTRLTVL.

This clonotype has just a few counts. V and J are TRBV5-1 and TRBJ1-4; a possible D gene is TRBD1 (5 bases). The CDR3 loop spans 14 amino acids. CDR1 and CDR2 (germline): SGHRS, YFSETQ. V lost 4 bases to trimming and J lost 3 bases, with 10 bases between them. CDR3 DNA: TGCGCCAGCAGCCCGCGGGGGGCTAATGAAAAACTGTTTTTT. This gives the protein CASSPRGANEKLFF.

This clonotype has at least ten counts. The chain couples TRBV29-1 to TRBJ1-1; D is undetermined. V lost 4 bases to trimming and J lost 2 bases, with 11 bases between them. The CDR3 has 13 residues. Germline assignment: CDR1 SQVTM and CDR2 ANQGSEA. CDR3 in amino acids: CSVARQLNTEAFF. The CDR3 bases are TGCAGCGTTGCTAGGCAGCTAAACACTGAAGCTTTCTTT.

The V and J genes are TRBV25-1 and TRBJ2-3; D not certain. The germline CDR1 and CDR2 sequences are MGHDK and SYGVNS. V was cut by 4 bases and J by 1 base, with 15 bases left in between. There are 16 residues in the CDR3. CDR3 sequence reads: CASSGGVIRGTDTQYF. The CDR3 DNA reads TGTGCCAGCAGTGGTGGGGTTATTAGGGGCACAGATACGCAGTATTTT. Drawing the rest from reference TRBV25-1 and TRBJ2-3, the complete variable domain is EADIYQTPRYLVIGTGKKITLECSQTMGHDKMYWYQQDPGMELHLIHYSYGVNSTEKGDLSSESTVSRIRTEHFPLTLESARPSHTSQYLCASSGGVIRGTDTQYFGPGTRLTVL.

This clonotype has ten or more counts. The rearrangement links TRBV20-1 to TRBJ1-2; 8 bases map to TRBD1. Trimming took 3 bases from V and 0 from J; bases not matched to a gene: 3. CDR1 DFQATT and CDR2 SNEGSKA come from the germline V gene (reference sequence). The CDR3 sequence is 14 residues long. CDR3 sequence: CSARGTGSNYGYTF. The CDR3 bases are TGCAGTGCTAGGGGGACAGGCTCTAACTATGGCTACACCTTC.